Below, one T cell receptor (beta chain) is given with its context. Its antigen is undetermined. The sample belongs to a study of blood T cells in healthy people across ages. The CDR3 is made up of 14 amino acids. Germline assignment: CDR1 MNHEY and CDR2 SVGAGI. Trimming removed 5 bases from V and 1 base from J, with 11 bases in between. Sample-barcoded 5' priming and a J-beta primer mix drove a second PCR of roughly 7 to 11 cycles. TCRdb analysed the 5' RACE reads with MiXCR anew, one entry per CDR3 protein. This table has some 780,000 distinct CDR3 sequences, more than 50% appearing once. Study-wide results and caveats: In these data, TCR beta diversity tracked strongly with naive T cell percentage.

This receptor was taken from a man aged 40-50 years in good health. The sequenced material came from blood. This rearrangement joins TRBV6-5 to TRBJ2-5; D is possibly TRBD1 (6 bases). CDR3: CASSPARGQETQYF. The CDR3 nucleotides read TGTGCCAGCAGTCCCGCCAGGGGCCAAGAGACCCAGTACTTC.